Following are 3 T cell receptor beta chains from one sample sequenced in a study of human T cells and chemical hapten exposure. Indicated time point: patch test 2, 6 weeks after DPC sensitization. Regarding treatment: therapeutic diphenylcyclopropenone sensitization with weekly scalp DPC. In TCRdb, the RACE reads were re-called with MiXCR into one record per CDR3 protein. The sample has 80,000 to 95,000 distinct CDR3 sequences, approximately 9.9% seen once. Material: whole blood, obtained in connection with sensitization to the hapten diphenylcyclopropenone (DPC). The receptors here all came from a man aged 35 to 55 with alopecia areata. Some clones in this sample may be carry-over from other donors' samples.

The table lists this clonotype with a few counts. The V and J genes are TRBV9 and TRBJ2-1; 11 nucleotides match TRBD2. Looked up from germline, CDR1 is SGDLS and CDR2 is YYNGEE. This CDR3 has 15 residues. Trimming removed 3 bases from V and 6 bases from J; junction bases left unmatched: 5. The CDR3 DNA follows: TGTGCCAGCAGCGGCACTAGCGGGAGTGTCAATGAGCAGTTCTTC. The encoded protein is CASSGTSGSVNEQFF. Complete variable domain (other parts from reference TRBV9 and TRBJ2-1): DSGVTQTPKHLITATGQRVTLRCSPRSGDLSVYWYQQSLDQGLQFLIQYYNGEERAKGNILERFSAQQFPDLHSELNLSSLELGDSALYFCASSGTSGSVNEQFFGPGTRLTVL.

This clonotype was recorded a few times. The rearrangement uses TRBV4-3 and TRBJ2-1; 12 positions agree with TRBD2. With 0 bases clipped from V and 10 bases from J, the junction kept 4 bases outside the gene matches. Germline CDR1 LGHNA, CDR2 YSLEER. This CDR3 spans 15 amino acids. For the CDR3, the DNA is TGCGCCAGCAGCCAAGAACTAGCGGGAGGTCGAGAGCAGTTCTTC. As protein: CASSQELAGGREQFF.

In this sample, this clonotype turned up a few times. The chain carries TRBV18 and TRBJ1-1; D call uncertain. The V end lost 3 bases, the J end lost 0 bases, and 11 bases lay between the germline ends. This CDR3 has 15 amino acids. Germline values: CDR1 KGHSH, CDR2 LQKENI. The CDR3, as DNA: TGTGCCAGCTCACCCGGTGTAGGAATGAACACTGAAGCTTTCTTT. Amino acid sequence: CASSPGVGMNTEAFF.